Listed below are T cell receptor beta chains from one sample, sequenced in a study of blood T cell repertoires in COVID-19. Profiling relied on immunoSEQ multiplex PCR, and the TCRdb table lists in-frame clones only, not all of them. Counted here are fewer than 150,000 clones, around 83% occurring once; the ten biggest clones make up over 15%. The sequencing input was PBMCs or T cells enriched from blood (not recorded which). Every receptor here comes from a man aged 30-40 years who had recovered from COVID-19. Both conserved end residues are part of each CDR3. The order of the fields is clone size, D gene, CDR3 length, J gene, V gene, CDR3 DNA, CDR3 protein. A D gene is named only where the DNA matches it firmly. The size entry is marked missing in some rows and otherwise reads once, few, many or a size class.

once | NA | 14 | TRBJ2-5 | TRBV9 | TGTGCCAGCAGTGAAATGGGGGGCCAAGAGACCCAGTACTTC | CASSEMGGQETQYF
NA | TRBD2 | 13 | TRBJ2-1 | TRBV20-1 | TGCAGTGCTAGTCCTAGCGGGATGGGTGAGCAGTTCTTC | CSASPSGMGEQFF
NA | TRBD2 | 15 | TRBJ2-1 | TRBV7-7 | TGTGCTAGCAGCCCGACTAGCGGGGGATACAATGAGCAGTTCTTC | CASSPTSGGYNEQFF
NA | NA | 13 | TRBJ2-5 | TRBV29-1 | TGCAGCGTTGAAGAGGGGCGAGGAGAGACCCAGTACTTC | CSVEEGRGETQYF
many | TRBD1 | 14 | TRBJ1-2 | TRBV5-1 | TGCGCCAGCAGCTTGGGGGACAGGGCCTATGGCTACACCTTC | CASSLGDRAYGYTF
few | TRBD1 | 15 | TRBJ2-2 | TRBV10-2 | TGCGCCAGCAGTTCCGGGACAGGGGCTACCGGGGAGCTGTTTTTT | CASSSGTGATGELFF
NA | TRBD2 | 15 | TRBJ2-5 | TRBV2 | TGTGCCAGCAGCGCGGGACTAGCGATCCAAGAGACCCAGTACTTC | CASSAGLAIQETQYF
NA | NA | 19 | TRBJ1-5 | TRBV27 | TGTGCCAGCAGTTTATCAATTCCCCGGAACAGGGTAGGCAATCAGCCCCAGCATTTT | CASSLSIPRNRVGNQPQHF
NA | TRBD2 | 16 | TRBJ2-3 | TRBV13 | TGTGCCAGCAGCTCCTCCCCAGCGGGAGCCCCAGATACGCAGTATTTT | CASSSSPAGAPDTQYF
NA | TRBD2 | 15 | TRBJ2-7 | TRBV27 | TGTGCCAGCTCAACTAGCGGGGGTTCCAGCTACGAGCAGTACTTC | CASSTSGGSSYEQYF
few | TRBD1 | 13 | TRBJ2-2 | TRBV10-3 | TGTGCCATCAGGGACAGGATCACCGGGGAGCTGTTTTTT | CAIRDRITGELFF
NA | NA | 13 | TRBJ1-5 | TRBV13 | TGTGCCAGCAGCTTGGGCGTCGATCAGCCCCAGCATTTT | CASSLGVDQPQHF
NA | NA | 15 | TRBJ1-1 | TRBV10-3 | TGTGCCATCAGTGACCCGGCAGGGGTGAACACTGAAGCTTTCTTT | CAISDPAGVNTEAFF
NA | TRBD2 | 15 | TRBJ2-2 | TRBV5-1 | TGCGCCAGCAGCTTGGCGGGGGAGGGCACCGGGGAGCTGTTTTTT | CASSLAGEGTGELFF
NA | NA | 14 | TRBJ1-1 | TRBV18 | TGTGCCAGCTCACCACTTCCCAGGGGCACTGAAGCTTTCTTT | CASSPLPRGTEAFF
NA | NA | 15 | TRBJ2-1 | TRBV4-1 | TGCGCCAGCAGCCAAGGTCTAGCTCCATACAATGAGCAGTTCTTC | CASSQGLAPYNEQFF
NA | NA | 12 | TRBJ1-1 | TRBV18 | TGTGCCACCTGGGGGGAGAACACTGAAGCTTTCTTT | CATWGENTEAFF
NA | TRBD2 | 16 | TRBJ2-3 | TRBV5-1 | TGCGCCAGCAGCACGGGGACTAGCGGGGGGTCAGATACGCAGTATTTT | CASSTGTSGGSDTQYF
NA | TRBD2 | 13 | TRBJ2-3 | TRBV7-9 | TGTGCCAGCAGCAGCGGGGCCTCAGATACGCAGTATTTT | CASSSGASDTQYF